Below are 12 T cell receptor beta chains sequenced from a single sample in a study of neurological immune-mediated disorders. TCRdb passed the 5' RACE reads through MiXCR, listing each CDR3 protein once. The sample has about 55,000 distinct CDR3 sequences; about 4% are singletons. Sequencing was done on a sample of PBMCs. These receptors originate from a man aged 50-59 years with multiple sclerosis.

The chain has TRBV5-1 and TRBJ1-3, with D hard to call. The CDR3 is 14 residues long. Trimming removed 0 bases from V and 2 bases from J, with 6 bases in between. Germline values: CDR1 SGHRS, CDR2 YFSETQ. The CDR3 region is CASSLAQPGNTIYF. The CDR3, as DNA: TGCGCCAGCAGCTTGGCCCAGCCTGGAAACACCATATATTTT.

Many counts were recorded for this clonotype. V usage is TRBV6-5 and J usage is TRBJ2-5; D is undetermined. Trimming shortened V by 7 bases and J by 4 bases, and 7 bases separated the two germline ends. Germline V gene data show CDR1 as MNHEY and CDR2 as SVGAGI. The CDR3 extends over 11 amino acids. In nucleotides, the CDR3 is TGTGCCAGCACGAACGGAGAGACCCAGTACTTC. Encoded protein: CASTNGETQYF.

There are many counts of this clonotype. The chain joins TRBV20-1 to TRBJ2-1; 10 bases line up with TRBD2. Germline V lookup: CDR1 DFQATT, CDR2 SNEGSKA (reference sequence). This CDR3 region has 14 residues. Trimming cost V 6 bases and J 3 bases; bases outside gene matches: 5. This CDR3 is CSATLAGVYNEQFF. The CDR3 DNA reads TGCAGTGCGACCCTAGCGGGAGTCTACAATGAGCAGTTCTTC.

This clonotype was observed a handful of times. Given a much more abundant clone one base away, this may be a read error. This chain connects TRBV9 to TRBJ2-2; D ambiguous. The CDR3 has 14 residues. The germline V and J ends were trimmed by 3 bases and 2 bases, with 8 bases remaining between them. Germline lookup yields CDR1 SGDLS and CDR2 YYNGEE. The CDR3, as DNA: TGTGCCAGCAGCGATAGGTCTAACACCGGGGAGCTGTTTTTT. Translating gives CASSDRSNTGELFF. Using reference TRBV9 and TRBJ2-2 for the parts outside the CDR3, the full variable domain is DSGVTQTPKHLITATGQRVTLRCSPRSGDLSVYWYQQSLDQGLQFLIQYYNGEERAKGNILERFSAQQFPDLHSELNLSSLELGDSALYFCASSDRSNTGELFFGEGSRLTVL.

This clonotype was seen repeatedly, ten times or more. This chain connects TRBV3-1 to TRBJ1-1, with D uncertain. The CDR3 has 13 residues. CDR1 and CDR2 from the germline V gene are LGHDT and YNNKEL (reference sequence). V shed 6 bases and J shed 6 bases, with 14 bases lying between them. CDR3 in amino acids: CASRHRVGAEAFF. In DNA, the CDR3 is TGTGCCAGCAGGCACCGGGTCGGGGCTGAAGCTTTCTTT. Drawing the rest from reference TRBV3-1 and TRBJ1-1, the complete variable domain is DTAVSQTPKYLVTQMGNDKSIKCEQNLGHDTMYWYKQDSKKFLKIMFSYNNKELIINETVPNRFSPKSPDKAHLNLHINSLELGDSAVYFCASRHRVGAEAFFGQGTRLTVV.

This clonotype was detected ten times or more. The chain joins TRBV7-2 to TRBJ2-7; D is perhaps TRBD1 (5 bases). Trimming stripped 5 bases from V and 4 bases from J, with 15 bases between. The CDR3 extends over 14 amino acids. Looked up from germline, CDR1 is SGHTA and CDR2 is FQGNSA. CDR3: CASSPKGHYYEQYF. The CDR3 DNA reads as TGTGCCAGCAGCCCCAAGGGGCATTATTACGAGCAGTACTTC.

This clonotype has more than one count but fewer than ten. The chain joins TRBV12-3 or TRBV12-4 to TRBJ2-2, with 9 positions matching TRBD1. Trimming at V came to 5 bases and at J to 0 bases, leaving 4 bases not matched to a gene. The CDR3 runs 16 residues. The CDR3 bases are TGTGCCAGCAGTCCCGGGACAGGGTCGAACACCGGGGAGCTGTTTTTT. Translation gives CASSPGTGSNTGELFF.

This clonotype was seen repeatedly, ten times or more. This chain connects TRBV20-1 to TRBJ1-1; possible D gene TRBD1, 5 bases. V was trimmed by 4 bases and J by 10 bases, leaving 13 bases between them. The CDR3 contains 11 residues. CDR1 DFQATT and CDR2 SNEGSKA come from the germline V gene (reference sequence). This CDR3 reads CSAKGPGAAFF. DNA for the CDR3: TGCAGTGCTAAGGGCCCTGGGGCAGCTTTCTTT.

This clonotype has ten or more counts. The genes are TRBV29-1 and TRBJ1-2, with D possibly matching TRBD1 (5 bases). From germline, CDR1 is SQVTM and CDR2 ANQGSEA. This CDR3 spans 10 amino acids. The V gene lost 4 bases and the J gene lost 9 bases, with 9 bases spanning the gap. In DNA form, the CDR3 reads TGCAGCGTTGGAGACAGCAGCTACACCTTC. This encodes CSVGDSSYTF.

This clonotype was seen ten or more times. V is TRBV7-2 and J is TRBJ1-1; 8 bases fit TRBD1. Trimming at V came to 0 bases and at J to 1 base, leaving 7 bases not matched to a gene. This CDR3 comprises 17 residues. CDR1 is SGHTA and CDR2 is FQGNSA in the germline V gene. DNA of the CDR3: TGTGCCAGCAGCTTAGCATCGCAGGGGGCTGGGAACACTGAAGCTTTCTTT. Translating it yields CASSLASQGAGNTEAFF.

This clonotype was counted a few times. The chain carries TRBV5-1 and TRBJ2-2, with TRBD1 identical over 7 bases. Germline CDR1 is SGHRS and CDR2 is YFSETQ. V dropped 0 bases and J dropped 1; count of bases not matched to a gene: 3. This CDR3 is 16 amino acids long. CDR3 DNA: TGCGCCAGCAGCTTGGATGGGACAGAGAACACCGGGGAGCTGTTTTTT. Protein sequence: CASSLDGTENTGELFF.

The chain is built from TRBV11-3 and TRBJ1-2; no clear D. With 0 bases removed from V and 3 bases from J, the gap between germline ends came to 5 bases. The germline V gene has CDR1 SGHNT and CDR2 YENEEA. This CDR3 has 13 amino acids. For the CDR3, the DNA is TGTGCCAGCAGCTTAGATCCTTACTATGGCTACACCTTC. This translates into CASSLDPYYGYTF.